The 22 T cell receptor beta chains given below trace back to one sample, sequenced in a study of shared clonotypes between healthy human individuals. Clones were read by immunoSEQ multiplex PCR, and TCRdb kept only the in-frame ones, dropping some. The table has over a million clones, around 78% seen once. What was sequenced was memory CD4+ T cells from PBMCs. Subset reported: CD45RA-negative fraction. These receptors all stem from a man between 18 and 35 years old in good health. Some clones in this sample may be carry-over from other donors' samples.

This chain connects TRBV7-3 to TRBJ1-1; no reliable D call. Trimming took off 1 base at V and 2 bases at J, with 8 bases between the two ends. The CDR3 is 14 residues long. Germline V lookup: CDR1 SGHTA, CDR2 FQGTGA. For the CDR3, the DNA is TGTGCCAGCAGCTTAATAGGGATAAACACTGAAGCTTTCTTT. It yields the protein CASSLIGINTEAFF.

V is TRBV27 and J is TRBJ1-2; D unclear. There are 13 residues in the CDR3. The V end was cut by 6 bases, the J end by 3 bases, with 11 bases between. CDR1 is MNHEY, CDR2 SMNVEV, per germline (reference sequence). CDR3 loop: CASSPAGYYGYTF. The CDR3 DNA reads as TGTGCCAGCAGCCCGGCGGGGTACTATGGCTACACCTTC.

Written as DNA, the CDR3 is TGTGCCAGCAGCGTAGGTGGGGCCTCGACTTTTCGGGAGCTGTTTTTT. The encoded protein is CASSVGGASTFRELFF. The chain uses TRBV9 and TRBJ2-2; D possibly corresponds to TRBD1 (5 bases). The CDR3 is 16 amino acids. Between the trimmed V and J ends, which lost 0 bases and 9 bases, there was a span of 18 bases. Per the germline V gene, CDR1 is SGDLS and CDR2 is YYNGEE.

The V and J genes are TRBV7-8 and TRBJ2-7, with 8 bases fitting TRBD1. V was clipped by 6 bases and J by 2 bases; unmatched bases: 9. Germline V lookup: CDR1 SGHVS, CDR2 FQNEAQ. There are 15 residues in the CDR3. DNA of the CDR3: TGTGCCAGCAGTTCCCCCAGGGGGCCCGCCTACGAGCAGTACTTC. This codes for CASSSPRGPAYEQYF.

CDR3 sequence reads: CASSISSFGRTAPGAFF. In nucleotides, the CDR3 is TGTGCCAGTAGTATTTCGAGTTTTGGCCGGACAGCCCCAGGAGCTTTCTTT. The chain links TRBV19 to TRBJ1-1; TRBD1 might be the D (6 bases). CDR3 length: 17 amino acids. V lost 3 bases to trimming and J lost 10 bases, with 27 bases between them. The V gene's germline CDR1 is LNHDA and CDR2 SQIVND (reference sequence).

Regarding this clone: One junction end does not reproduce the germline sequence, and a read error may be involved. CDR3 nucleotide sequence: TGCGCCAGCAGCCAAGTACATGGCACAGATATGCAGTATTTT. Encoded protein: CASSQVHGTDMQYF. The chain carries TRBV4-1 and TRBJ2-3; D not resolved. CDR1 and CDR2 from the germline V gene are MGHRA and YSYEKL. The CDR3 has 14 amino acids.

Only one count was recorded for this clone. This sequence joins TRBV7-9 and TRBJ1-1, with TRBD1 as a possible D gene (5 bases). Trimming shortened V by 3 bases and J by 1 base, and 9 bases separated the two germline ends. From germline, CDR1 is SEHNR and CDR2 FQNEAQ (reference sequence). This CDR3 spans 14 amino acids. DNA of the CDR3: TGTGCCAGCAGCTTCCCGGGGGAGAACACTGAAGCTTTCTTT. Protein sequence: CASSFPGENTEAFF.

Note on this clone: Other nucleotide sequences in the sample specify the same CDR3. The chain joins TRBV5-1 to TRBJ1-1, with TRBD1 matching over 7 bases. J gave up 8 bases and V 3 bases, and 4 bases lay outside the gene matches. The CDR3 is 12 residues long. Germline values: CDR1 SGHRS, CDR2 YFSETQ. The CDR3 DNA is TGCGCCAGCAGCTCCCGGGACAGCGAAGCTTTCTTT. It yields the protein CASSSRDSEAFF.

For the CDR3, the DNA is TGCGCCAGCAGCTCCAGACTAGCGGGAGGGTGGACCCAGTACTTC. It is translated as CASSSRLAGGWTQYF. V usage is TRBV5-1 and J usage is TRBJ2-5; 14 nucleotides agree with TRBD2. This CDR3 is 15 amino acids long. The V segment lost 3 bases and the J segment 7 bases; nucleotides outside the gene matches: 5. Germline lookup yields CDR1 SGHRS and CDR2 YFSETQ.

The genes are TRBV7-2 and TRBJ2-1, with 10 bases aligning to TRBD2. The germline V gene has CDR1 SGHTA and CDR2 FQGNSA. The CDR3 spans 15 residues. Unmatched junction bases numbered 5, after V lost 6 bases and J lost 3 bases. For the CDR3, the DNA is TGTGCCAGCAGGGCCACTAGCGGGGTCTACAATGAGCAGTTCTTC. Amino acid sequence: CASRATSGVYNEQFF.

About this clone itself: A single base separates this from a much larger clone, so it may be a read error. This chain joins TRBV18 and TRBJ1-1; TRBD1 matches 9 bases. CDR1 KGHSH and CDR2 LQKENI come from the germline V gene. The CDR3 consists of 17 residues. This chain's CDR3 is CAGSPNTGGMYSPEAFF. In DNA form, the CDR3 reads TGTGCCGGCTCCCCTAATACAGGGGGCATGTATAGTCCTGAAGCTTTCTTT.

The chain joins TRBV10-3 to TRBJ1-1, with 9 bases aligning to TRBD1. The CDR3 loop spans 16 amino acids. The germline V gene has CDR1 ENHRY and CDR2 SYGVKD. The J segment lost 6 bases and the V segment lost 5 bases, leaving 13 bases of the junction unmatched. The CDR3 DNA reads as TGTGCCATCAGTCCAAAAGGGTGGACAGGGGTACCTGAAGCTTTCTTT. Amino acid sequence: CAISPKGWTGVPEAFF.

The rearrangement links TRBV29-1 to TRBJ2-3, with 14 bases fitting TRBD2. The V gene's germline CDR1 is SQVTM and CDR2 ANQGSEA. CDR3 length: 16 amino acids. The junction had 5 bases not matched to a gene; V was cut back by 3 bases and J by 3 bases. The CDR3 DNA follows: TGCAGCGTTGAGGGGACTAGCGGGAGAGAAACAGATACGCAGTATTTT. Encoded protein: CSVEGTSGRETDTQYF.

The V gene is TRBV10-3, the J gene TRBJ2-3; 8 nucleotides agree with TRBD2. With 6 bases clipped from V and 2 bases from J, the junction kept 7 bases outside the gene matches. Germline assignment: CDR1 ENHRY and CDR2 SYGVKD. The CDR3 sequence is 15 residues long. This chain's CDR3 is CAIRASGYFTDTQYF. CDR3 coding DNA: TGTGCCATCAGGGCTAGCGGGTACTTCACAGATACGCAGTATTTT.

The chain carries TRBV11-2 and TRBJ2-1; TRBD2 matches at 9 bases. V was clipped by 3 bases and J by 9 bases; unmatched bases: 6. This CDR3 spans 14 amino acids. Germline V gene lookup returns CDR1 SGHAT and CDR2 FQNNGV. The CDR3 region is CASSFSAGGGEQFF. In DNA, the CDR3 is TGTGCCAGCAGCTTTTCGGCGGGAGGGGGTGAGCAGTTCTTC.

The chain is built from TRBV29-1 and TRBJ2-2; the D call may be TRBD1 or TRBD2 (6 bases each). Trimming removed 4 bases from V and 3 bases from J, with 12 bases in between. The CDR3 contains 14 residues. Germline CDR1 is SQVTM and CDR2 is ANQGSEA. The CDR3 here is CSVGQGRYTGELFF. CDR3 bases: TGCAGCGTTGGTCAGGGGAGGTACACCGGGGAGCTGTTTTTT.

The chain employs TRBV27 and TRBJ2-2; 9 bases fit TRBD2. V lost 3 bases to trimming and J lost 5 bases; unmatched junction nucleotides: 7. Germline V gene sequence: CDR1 MNHEY, CDR2 SMNVEV (reference sequence). The CDR3 is 16 residues long. This chain's CDR3 is CASSFGREGRTGELFF. The CDR3 nucleotides are TGTGCCAGCAGTTTCGGGCGGGAGGGACGAACCGGGGAGCTGTTTTTT.

V gene TRBV7-8 combines with J gene TRBJ2-7; D ambiguous. Trimming shortened V by 0 bases and J by 5 bases, and 8 bases separated the two germline ends. This CDR3 is 13 amino acids long. The germline gives CDR1 SGHVS, CDR2 FQNEAQ. CDR3 DNA: TGTGCCAGCAGCTTAGCGCTCTTGCACGAGCAGTACTTC. Encoded protein: CASSLALLHEQYF.

A remark on this clone: The same CDR3 is also encoded by other DNA sequences in this sample. The chain recombines TRBV7-2 with TRBJ2-3; D unclear. CDR1 SGHTA and CDR2 FQGNSA come from the germline V gene. V was clipped by 0 bases and J by 3 bases, with 7 bases between them. This CDR3 comprises 14 residues. CDR3 loop: CASSLAGQTDTQYF. The CDR3 nucleotides read TGTGCCAGCAGCTTAGCCGGCCAAACAGATACGCAGTATTTT.

The chain links TRBV4-3 to TRBJ2-1, with no clear D. Trimming cost V 2 bases and J 9 bases, with 8 bases left between them. Per the germline V gene, CDR1 is LGHNA and CDR2 is YSLEER. The CDR3 sequence is 12 residues long. The CDR3 loop is CASSQNLGEQFF. CDR3 nucleotide sequence: TGCGCCAGCAGCCAAAACCTCGGTGAGCAGTTCTTC.

The chain combines TRBV2 with TRBJ1-5; D is undetermined. This CDR3 spans 14 amino acids. Germline V gives CDR1 SNHLY, CDR2 FYNNEI. Deletions cut 2 bases from V and 6 bases from J, with 11 bases between. The chain's CDR3 is CASSEYGGIQPQHF. In DNA, the CDR3 is TGTGCCAGCAGTGAATATGGAGGGATTCAGCCCCAGCATTTT.

The gene calls are TRBV5-8 and TRBJ2-7, with D uncertain. V was shortened by 2 bases and J by 0 bases, with 12 bases between the two germline ends. CDR1 and CDR2 from the germline V gene are SGHTS and YDEGEE. This CDR3 region has 15 residues. The DNA of the CDR3 is TGTGCCAGCAGCTTCGGCAGGTTGAGCTCCTACGAGCAGTACTTC. This translates into CASSFGRLSSYEQYF.